Each of the 15 T cell receptor beta chains below was sequenced from the same sample in a study of liver allograft versus peripheral blood T cells. Study-wide background: Comparisons were made between T cell receptor repertoires found in transplanted livers and those circulating in recipients' peripheral blood.

TCRdb processed the reads anew with MiXCR; each CDR3 protein has one entry. Of around 6,600 distinct CDR3 sequences in the sample, 15% to 20% are singletons; the top ten hold around 7.6%. Receptor source: a human patient who had a liver transplant. Some T cells may be transferred from the graft donor.

The J gene is TRBJ1-1, the V gene TRBV20-1, with D perhaps matching TRBD1 (5 bases). Germline loops: CDR1 DFQATT, CDR2 SNEGSKA (reference sequence). With 1 base removed from V and 1 base from J, the gap between germline ends came to 25 bases. CDR3 length equals 19 residues. CDR3 region: CSARGRDAGVREGNTEAFF. CDR3 sequence (DNA): TGCAGTGCTAGAGGGAGGGACGCCGGGGTTCGCGAGGGGAACACTGAAGCTTTCTTT.

By share, this clonotype counts as medium-sized. The V gene is TRBV6-2 or TRBV6-3, the J gene TRBJ1-5; tentatively, D is TRBD1 (5 bases). With 5 bases removed from V and 5 bases from J, the gap between germline ends came to 16 bases. The CDR3 runs 15 residues. CDR1 is MNHEY, CDR2 SVGEGT, per germline. The CDR3 region is CASSRTILRDQPQHF. CDR3 in DNA: TGTGCCAGCAGTCGAACGATCCTCAGGGATCAGCCCCAGCATTTT.

Within the sample, this clonotype is medium-sized. The V gene is TRBV6-2 or TRBV6-3, the J gene TRBJ1-2; the D gene is possibly TRBD1 (5 bases). The CDR3 consists of 13 residues. The V gene's germline CDR1 is MNHEY and CDR2 SVGEGT. The V end lost 4 bases, the J end lost 8 bases, and 14 bases lay between the germline ends. CDR3 protein: CASSSQGRRGYTF. The CDR3 DNA follows: TGTGCCAGCAGTTCCCAGGGTCGGCGCGGCTACACCTTC.

By sample share, this clonotype is medium-sized. The rearrangement joins TRBV7-9 to TRBJ2-1; 9 bases are a match to TRBD1. After removal of 7 bases from V and 0 bases from J, the junction contained 7 bases not matched to a gene. The germline V gene has CDR1 SEHNR and CDR2 FQNEAQ (reference sequence). CDR3 length equals 16 residues. CDR3 loop: CASTFTGGSSYNEQFF. Here the CDR3 DNA reads TGTGCCAGCACCTTTACAGGGGGCAGCTCCTACAATGAGCAGTTCTTC.

This clonotype has a handful of counts. The J gene is TRBJ2-5, the V gene TRBV11-1, with 10 bases that match TRBD2. Germline V lookup: CDR1 SGHAT, CDR2 FQDESV (reference sequence). V was pared by 5 bases and J by 0 bases, with 3 bases of the junction left unmatched. There are 15 residues in the CDR3. CDR3 sequence (DNA): TGTGCCAGCAGCCTAGGACTAGCGGACCAAGAGACCCAGTACTTC. Translation: CASSLGLADQETQYF.

This clonotype is categorized as medium-sized. V and J are TRBV7-2 and TRBJ1-2, with D unclear. The V gene's germline CDR1 is SGHTA and CDR2 FQGNSA. The CDR3 extends over 13 amino acids. V was pared by 4 bases and J by 4 bases, with 10 bases between. Here the CDR3 reads CASSSTRGYGYTF. As DNA, the CDR3 is TGTGCCAGCAGCTCCACGCGGGGCTATGGCTACACCTTC. The variable domain in full, completed from reference TRBV7-2 and TRBJ1-2, reads GAGVSQSPSNKVTEKGKDVELRCDPISGHTALYWYRQSLGQGLEFLIYFQGNSAPDKSGLPSDRFSAERTGGSVSTLTIQRTQQEDSAVYLCASSSTRGYGYTFGSGTRLTVV.

Ten or more counts support this clonotype. The chain combines TRBV7-2 with TRBJ1-2; D gene uncertain. Trimming left V 8 bases short and J 8 bases short, with 21 bases between. CDR3 length: 14 residues. Germline CDR1 SGHTA, CDR2 FQGNSA. The CDR3 bases are TGTGCCAGCCTCCCACCAGCTCACACGGGGGGCTACACCTTC. Translation: CASLPPAHTGGYTF.

By sample share, this clonotype is medium-sized (0.01 to 0.1%). The CDR3 sequence is CASSYRGGTSYNSPLHF. In nucleotides, the CDR3 is TGTGCCAGCAGTTACAGAGGGGGCACGTCCTATAATTCACCCCTCCACTTT. This rearrangement joins TRBV6-5 to TRBJ1-6; 7 nucleotides match TRBD1. Germline V CDR1 and CDR2: MNHEY, SVGAGI. The CDR3 is 17 residues long. The J segment lost 1 base and the V segment lost 2 bases, leaving 5 bases of the junction unmatched.

This clonotype was seen a handful of times. The rearrangement links TRBV20-1 to TRBJ2-2; perhaps TRBD2 as D (7 bases). The V gene's germline CDR1 is DFQATT and CDR2 SNEGSKA (reference sequence). Trimming took off 5 bases at V and 4 bases at J, with 14 bases between the two ends. The CDR3 is 14 amino acids. The CDR3 DNA reads as TGCAGTGCTTTAGGGGGGGAAAGCACCGGGGAGCTGTTTTTT. The encoded protein is CSALGGESTGELFF.

This chain uses TRBV6-2 or TRBV6-3 with TRBJ2-2, with a weak D call TRBD2 (7 bases). Germline CDR1 reads MNHEY; CDR2 reads SVGEGT. The V end was cut by 5 bases, the J end by 7 bases, with 20 bases between. The CDR3 has 16 amino acids. The CDR3 here is CASSPPGGLDGGELFF. The CDR3 DNA is TGTGCCAGCAGTCCTCCGGGGGGCCTGGACGGCGGGGAGCTGTTTTTT.

This clonotype is labeled as medium-sized. J is TRBJ1-1 and V is TRBV19, with D hard to call. The CDR3 is 11 amino acids. The V end lost 4 bases, the J end lost 1 base, and 1 base lay between the germline ends. CDR1 is LNHDA and CDR2 is SQIVND in the germline V gene (reference sequence). The CDR3 here is CASSRNTEAFF. CDR3 DNA: TGTGCCAGTAGTAGGAACACTGAAGCTTTCTTT.

This clonotype is medium-sized within its sample. V and J are TRBV10-2 and TRBJ1-1; the D gene is possibly TRBD1 (5 bases). This CDR3 has 13 amino acids. The germline V and J ends were trimmed by 6 bases and 1 base, with 9 bases remaining between them. Germline CDR1 and CDR2: WSHSY and SAAADI. CDR3 sequence: CASRPTENTEAFF. The CDR3, as DNA: TGCGCCAGCAGGCCGACAGAGAACACTGAAGCTTTCTTT.

This clonotype was observed many times. The chain uses TRBV10-3 and TRBJ1-1; 8 bases align to TRBD1. CDR1 and CDR2 (germline): ENHRY, SYGVKD. This CDR3 is built from 16 residues. V lost 0 bases to trimming and J lost 7 bases; unmatched junction nucleotides: 10. CDR3 DNA: TGTGCCATCAGTGAGTCGTTCCAGGGGGCGAAAGGTGAAGCTTTCTTT. This translates into CAISESFQGAKGEAFF.

DNA of the CDR3: TGCAGTGCTAGGGGGGTGGGGACACCCTTCTATGGCTACACCTTC. Residues: CSARGVGTPFYGYTF. The rearrangement joins TRBV20-1 to TRBJ1-2; D is perhaps TRBD1 (6 bases). Trimming removed 3 bases at V and 4 bases at J, with 18 bases between. Germline V CDR1 and CDR2: DFQATT, SNEGSKA (reference sequence). CDR3 size: 15 residues.

This clonotype was seen many times. This chain connects TRBV19 to TRBJ1-1; D possibly corresponds to TRBD1 (5 bases). The CDR3 spans 14 residues. Trimming stripped 3 bases from V and 1 base from J, with 9 bases between. Germline CDR1 reads LNHDA; CDR2 reads SQIVND (reference sequence). In DNA form, the CDR3 reads TGTGCCAGTAGTATTTATCAGGGGAACACTGAAGCTTTCTTT. It specifies CASSIYQGNTEAFF.